A selection of T cell receptor beta chains follows, all from one sample in a study of blood T cell repertoires in COVID-19. Generated by immunoSEQ multiplex PCR, the TCRdb table keeps only in-frame clones and is missing some. Of about 300,000 clones detected, 75% to 90% appear once; the ten largest clones hold around 2.1%. The sample taken for sequencing was PBMCs or T cells enriched from blood (not recorded which). The receptors derive from a man aged 25-45 years who had recovered from COVID-19. The conserved cysteine and the conserved F or W are not part of the CDR3 here. Fields, in order: J gene, clone size, V gene, CDR3 length, CDR3 protein. Not every row has a clone size; where given, it reads once, few, many or a size class.

j_gene: TRBJ1-5
abundance: .
v_gene: TRBV7-6
len: 11
CDR3aa: ASSLDSNQPQH

j_gene: TRBJ2-1
abundance: once
v_gene: TRBV3-1/TRBV3-2
len: 13
CDR3aa: ASSQDRLAGNEQF

j_gene: TRBJ1-5
abundance: .
v_gene: TRBV5-6
len: 13
CDR3aa: ASTRGTMGNQPQH

j_gene: TRBJ2-3
abundance: .
v_gene: TRBV3-1/TRBV3-2
len: 9
CDR3aa: ASRQADTQY

j_gene: TRBJ2-7
abundance: .
v_gene: TRBV11-2
len: 12
CDR3aa: ASSLEQGVGEQY

j_gene: TRBJ2-3
abundance: .
v_gene: TRBV7-9
len: 10
CDR3aa: ASSLLPDTQY

j_gene: TRBJ1-2
abundance: .
v_gene: TRBV5-1
len: 11
CDR3aa: ASSAGQGTGYT

j_gene: TRBJ2-5
abundance: .
v_gene: TRBV2
len: 13
CDR3aa: ASSEFGWGEETQY

j_gene: TRBJ2-5
abundance: .
v_gene: TRBV5-4
len: 13
CDR3aa: ASSIGGGQQETQY

j_gene: TRBJ1-2
abundance: .
v_gene: TRBV5-6
len: 12
CDR3aa: ASSFGTGYYGYT

j_gene: TRBJ2-3
abundance: .
v_gene: TRBV3-1/TRBV3-2
len: 10
CDR3aa: ASSQAPNTQY

j_gene: TRBJ2-1
abundance: .
v_gene: TRBV7-8
len: 11
CDR3aa: ASSLDRHNEQF

j_gene: TRBJ1-1
abundance: .
v_gene: TRBV12-3/TRBV12-4
len: 9
CDR3aa: ASRQGSEAF

j_gene: TRBJ2-1
abundance: .
v_gene: TRBV9
len: 13
CDR3aa: ASSVALAGVWEQF

j_gene: TRBJ1-1
abundance: .
v_gene: TRBV18
len: 14
CDR3aa: ASSPFDPARNTEAF

j_gene: TRBJ1-6
abundance: .
v_gene: TRBV6-5
len: 12
CDR3aa: ASEEDRDASPLH

j_gene: TRBJ2-1
abundance: .
v_gene: TRBV11-1
len: 13
CDR3aa: ASRPGGGSRNEQF

j_gene: TRBJ2-2
abundance: .
v_gene: TRBV19
len: 12
CDR3aa: ASSKLAGTGELF

j_gene: TRBJ1-4
abundance: few
v_gene: TRBV19
len: 10
CDR3aa: ASSPRQAPLF

j_gene: TRBJ2-6
abundance: .
v_gene: TRBV9
len: 15
CDR3aa: ASSTRTDISGANVLT

j_gene: TRBJ1-2
abundance: .
v_gene: TRBV2
len: 13
CDR3aa: ASSPQGGAGYGYT

j_gene: TRBJ2-3
abundance: .
v_gene: TRBV9
len: 13
CDR3aa: ASSVGQTSTDTQY

j_gene: TRBJ2-7
abundance: .
v_gene: TRBV5-4
len: 12
CDR3aa: ASSSDRGVYEQY

j_gene: TRBJ1-2
abundance: .
v_gene: TRBV21-1
len: 15
CDR3aa: ASSKRDRGGPLYGYT

j_gene: TRBJ1-1
abundance: .
v_gene: TRBV19
len: 12
CDR3aa: ASTPRERNTEAF

j_gene: TRBJ2-7
abundance: .
v_gene: TRBV7-2
len: 9
CDR3aa: ASSSFYEQY

j_gene: TRBJ1-1
abundance: .
v_gene: TRBV3-1/TRBV3-2
len: 13
CDR3aa: ASSQETARGTEAF

j_gene: TRBJ1-2
abundance: .
v_gene: TRBV7-6
len: 15
CDR3aa: ASSSPRQGADHYGYT

j_gene: TRBJ2-7
abundance: .
v_gene: TRBV9
len: 12
CDR3aa: ASSVGQGAYEQY

j_gene: TRBJ1-2
abundance: .
v_gene: TRBV4-2
len: 14
CDR3aa: ASSQDLPRGDYGYT

j_gene: TRBJ1-2
abundance: .
v_gene: TRBV29-1
len: 12
CDR3aa: SVGPRVSNYGYT

j_gene: TRBJ1-2
abundance: .
v_gene: TRBV13
len: 13
CDR3aa: ASSDRVGGVYGYT

j_gene: TRBJ2-7
abundance: .
v_gene: TRBV3-1/TRBV3-2
len: 14
CDR3aa: ASSQVPRGGGYEQY

j_gene: TRBJ2-5
abundance: .
v_gene: TRBV4-1
len: 17
CDR3aa: ASSRTLAGGLGVQETQY

j_gene: TRBJ1-2
abundance: .
v_gene: TRBV9
len: 12
CDR3aa: ASSADRGVNGYT

j_gene: TRBJ2-2
abundance: once
v_gene: TRBV9
len: 13
CDR3aa: ASSVRAVGDGELF

j_gene: TRBJ1-1
abundance: .
v_gene: TRBV19
len: 12
CDR3aa: ASSIGIDNTEAF

j_gene: TRBJ2-7
abundance: .
v_gene: TRBV7-2
len: 11
CDR3aa: ASRGLAGGEQY

j_gene: TRBJ1-2
abundance: .
v_gene: TRBV6-6
len: 12
CDR3aa: ASSYSQGGYGYT

j_gene: TRBJ2-5
abundance: .
v_gene: TRBV5-6
len: 14
CDR3aa: ASSETLAGGYETQY

j_gene: TRBJ1-2
abundance: .
v_gene: TRBV19
len: 12
CDR3aa: ASSIDRGTEGYT

j_gene: TRBJ1-1
abundance: .
v_gene: TRBV11-2
len: 13
CDR3aa: ASSGRGGGDTEAF

j_gene: TRBJ2-1
abundance: .
v_gene: TRBV5-1
len: 11
CDR3aa: ASSSGLDNEQF

j_gene: TRBJ1-6
abundance: .
v_gene: TRBV9
len: 12
CDR3aa: ASSVAGLNSPLH

j_gene: TRBJ2-3
abundance: .
v_gene: TRBV7-9
len: 13
CDR3aa: ASTGLGGRTDTQY

j_gene: TRBJ2-1
abundance: .
v_gene: TRBV7-9
len: 13
CDR3aa: ASSLERGGRYEQF

j_gene: TRBJ2-7
abundance: .
v_gene: TRBV9
len: 19
CDR3aa: ASRNSGRTGGYPSPIYEQY

j_gene: TRBJ2-2
abundance: .
v_gene: TRBV4-2
len: 12
CDR3aa: ASSPGGDTGELF

j_gene: TRBJ1-2
abundance: .
v_gene: TRBV12-3/TRBV12-4
len: 11
CDR3aa: ASARAFDYGYT

j_gene: TRBJ1-4
abundance: once
v_gene: TRBV9
len: 12
CDR3aa: ASSLEGGSEKLF

j_gene: TRBJ1-2
abundance: once
v_gene: TRBV7-2
len: 15
CDR3aa: ASSFDRGGTLRYGYT

j_gene: TRBJ1-1
abundance: .
v_gene: TRBV6-5
len: 12
CDR3aa: ASSSAGGNTEAF